The 8 T cell receptor beta chains below were found in one sample sequenced in a study of a mutant IDH1 vaccine in newly diagnosed glioma (dated by TCRdb to about 2021). Receptor amplification or capture employed the immunoSEQ multiplex PCR assay. Drawn from immuneACCESS, this table holds only the in-frame rearrangements with V and J called that TCRdb kept. Clones are partly lost; checked studies trace under half to an unresolved V gene and leave the rest unexplained. This sample gives 55,000 to 65,000 clones in total; 70% to 85% of them show up just once. The ten biggest clones cover about 3.7% of the sample. No antigen has been assigned to these receptors. In light of the paper, this sample's time point label describes: week 11, during vaccination. Each vaccine dose was 300 ug of a 20-mer mutant IDH1 peptide in Montanide, given subcutaneously with topical imiquimod. The sequenced sample was PBMCs, obtained from a glioma patient whose treatment included an IDH1 peptide vaccine. The receptors here all came from a young man with glioma.

This rearrangement joins TRBV10-3 to TRBJ1-2; 8 positions match TRBD1. V trimming: 4 bases; J trimming: 7 bases; junction bases outside the gene matches: 8. The CDR3 runs 14 residues. Germline CDR1 and CDR2: ENHRY and SYGVKD. The DNA of the CDR3 is TGTGCCATCAGTGGGGCGACAGGGGTGGTTGGCTACACCTTC. Protein: CAISGATGVVGYTF.

By share, this clone ranks as medium-sized (0.01 to 0.1%). The V and J genes are TRBV2 and TRBJ2-1; 9 nucleotides agree with TRBD2. J lost 10 bases, V lost 3 bases, and 7 bases had no gene match. Per germline, CDR1 SNHLY and CDR2 FYNNEI. The CDR3 has 14 residues. The CDR3 nucleotides read TGTGCCAGCAGTGACAGTCTAGCGGGACCCGAGCAGTTCTTC. It encodes CASSDSLAGPEQFF.

V is TRBV27 and J is TRBJ2-3; the D is unclear. Germline CDR1 is MNHEY and CDR2 is SMNVEV (reference sequence). This CDR3 contains 14 residues. Trimming cost V 0 bases and J 0 bases, with 4 bases left between them. The CDR3 DNA follows: TGTGCCAGCAGTTTATCGGGTAGCACAGATACGCAGTATTTT. Translated: CASSLSGSTDTQYF.

J is TRBJ2-7 and V is TRBV5-6; TRBD2 agrees at 9 bases. The CDR3 has 15 amino acids. The germline gives CDR1 SGHDT, CDR2 YYEEEE. The junction had 10 bases not matched to a gene; V was cut back by 5 bases and J by 4 bases. The CDR3 nucleotides are TGTGCCAGCAGTTCTGCTATGAGCGGGAGGTACGAGCAGTACTTC. Amino acids: CASSSAMSGRYEQYF.

The chain links TRBV10-2 to TRBJ1-3, with D unclear. The length of the CDR3 is 17 residues. Trimming cost V 2 bases and J 3 bases, with 17 bases left between them. CDR1 and CDR2 (germline): WSHSY, SAAADI. In DNA form, the CDR3 reads TGCGCCAGCAGTGAGGCTTGGGCGGCCTCTTTTGGAAACACCATATATTTT. This encodes CASSEAWAASFGNTIYF.

The genes are TRBV2 and TRBJ1-1; D is uncertain. The germline V gene encodes CDR1 SNHLY and CDR2 FYNNEI. Trimming took off 8 bases at V and 1 base at J, with 11 bases between the two ends. This CDR3 has 13 amino acids. CDR3 sequence: CASPLGANTEAFF. CDR3 nucleotides: TGTGCCAGCCCTCTGGGTGCGAACACTGAAGCTTTCTTT.

V and J are TRBV5-1 and TRBJ2-3; TRBD2 matches 14 bases. There are 17 residues in the CDR3. Germline lookup yields CDR1 SGHRS and CDR2 YFSETQ. The V and J ends lost 6 bases and 2 bases, in that order; junction bases with no gene match: 8. The chain's CDR3 is CASKTRTSGGFTDTQYF. As DNA, the CDR3 is TGCGCCAGCAAGACCAGGACTAGCGGGGGGTTCACAGATACGCAGTATTTT.

V and J are TRBV5-1 and TRBJ2-2; 8 bases are shared with TRBD1. The CDR3 spans 15 residues. Unmatched junction bases numbered 8, after V lost 4 bases and J lost 6 bases. The germline V gene has CDR1 SGHRS and CDR2 YFSETQ. Written as DNA, the CDR3 is TGCGCCAGCAGCCGCCAACTACAGGGGGCCGGGGAGCTGTTTTTT. It specifies CASSRQLQGAGELFF.